This is a list of T cell receptor beta chains from one sample in a study of blood T cell repertoires in COVID-19. Assay: immunoSEQ multiplex PCR; the TCRdb copy retains only in-frame clones and omits some. The data hold around 370,000 clones, with around 90% observed a single time. The sequenced sample was PBMCs or T cells enriched from blood (not recorded which). The receptors here all came from a woman between 18 and 29 years old who had recovered from COVID-19. CDR3s include the opening cysteine and the closing phenylalanine or tryptophan. A D gene is named only where the DNA matches it firmly.

d_gene	v_gene	j_gene	CDR3nt	CDR3aa
NA	TRBV2	TRBJ1-2	TGTGCCAGCAGTCCCCCGCGTAAGCCCTATGGCTACACCTTC	CASSPPRKPYGYTF
TRBD2	TRBV7-3	TRBJ2-3	TGTGCCAGCAGCCCATCCGGACTAGCGGGGTTCACAGATACGCAGTATTTT	CASSPSGLAGFTDTQYF
NA	TRBV9	TRBJ1-1	TGTGCCAGCAGCGCCTCATTAACAGGGCCGAACACTGAAGCTTTCTTT	CASSASLTGPNTEAFF
NA	TRBV19	TRBJ1-5	TGTGCCAGTAGTACGACAGTTGGGCAGCCCCAGCATTTT	CASSTTVGQPQHF
TRBD2	TRBV3-1/TRBV3-2	TRBJ2-1	TGTGCCAGCAGCCAAGATCCGAATAGCGGGGTTTACAATGAGCAGTTCTTC	CASSQDPNSGVYNEQFF
NA	TRBV28	TRBJ2-3	TGTGCCAGCAGTTTACGAGAGAGCACAGATACGCAGTATTTT	CASSLRESTDTQYF
TRBD1	TRBV19	TRBJ1-6	TGTGCCAGTAGTCCCGGGACAGGGCGTTCACCCCTCCACTTT	CASSPGTGRSPLHF
NA	TRBV15	TRBJ2-7	TGTGCCACCAGCATACGGACAAAGCCCGTCGAGCAGTACTTC	CATSIRTKPVEQYF
TRBD1	TRBV7-3	TRBJ1-1	TGTGCCAGCAGCTTCGGACAGGGTGAAGCTTTCTTT	CASSFGQGEAFF
NA	TRBV7-2	TRBJ2-5	TGTGCCAGCAGCTACTTGACAAACCCTTGGGAGACCCAGTACTTC	CASSYLTNPWETQYF